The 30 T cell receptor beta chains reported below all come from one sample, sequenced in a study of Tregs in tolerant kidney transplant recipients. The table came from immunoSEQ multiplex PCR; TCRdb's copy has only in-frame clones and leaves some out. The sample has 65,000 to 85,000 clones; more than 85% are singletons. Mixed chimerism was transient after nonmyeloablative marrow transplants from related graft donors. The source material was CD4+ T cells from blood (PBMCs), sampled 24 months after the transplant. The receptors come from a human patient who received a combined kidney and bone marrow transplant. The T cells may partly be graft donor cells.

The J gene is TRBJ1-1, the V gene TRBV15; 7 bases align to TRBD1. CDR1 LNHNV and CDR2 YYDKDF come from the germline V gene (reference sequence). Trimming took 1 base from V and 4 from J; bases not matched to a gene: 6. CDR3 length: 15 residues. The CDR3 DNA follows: TGTGCCACCAGCAGAGTTACAACAGGGGTCACTGAAGCTTTCTTT. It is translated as CATSRVTTGVTEAFF.

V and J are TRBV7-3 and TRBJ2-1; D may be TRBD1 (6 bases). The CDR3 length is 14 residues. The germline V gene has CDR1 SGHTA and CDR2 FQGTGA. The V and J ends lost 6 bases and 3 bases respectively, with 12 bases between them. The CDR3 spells CASSPGDIYNEQFF. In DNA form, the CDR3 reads TGTGCCAGCAGTCCTGGGGACATCTACAATGAGCAGTTCTTC.

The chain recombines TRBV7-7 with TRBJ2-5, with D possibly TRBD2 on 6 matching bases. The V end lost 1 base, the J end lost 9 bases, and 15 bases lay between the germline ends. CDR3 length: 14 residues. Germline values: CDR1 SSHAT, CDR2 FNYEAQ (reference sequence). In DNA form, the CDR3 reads TGTGCCAGCAGCTTAGACGGCGGGACCGGGGCCCAGTACTTC. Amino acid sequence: CASSLDGGTGAQYF. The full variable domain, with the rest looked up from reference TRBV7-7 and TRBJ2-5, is GAGVSQSPRYKVTKRGQDVTLRCDPISSHATLYWYQQALGQGPEFLTYFNYEAQPDKSGLPSDRFSAERPEGSISTLTIQRTEQRDSAMYRCASSLDGGTGAQYFGPGTRLLVL.

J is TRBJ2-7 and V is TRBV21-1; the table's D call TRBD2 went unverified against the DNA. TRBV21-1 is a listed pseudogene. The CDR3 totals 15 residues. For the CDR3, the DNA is TGTGCCAGCAGCAACGGGGTCGGACGAACTTACGAGCAGTACTTC. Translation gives CASSNGVGRTYEQYF.

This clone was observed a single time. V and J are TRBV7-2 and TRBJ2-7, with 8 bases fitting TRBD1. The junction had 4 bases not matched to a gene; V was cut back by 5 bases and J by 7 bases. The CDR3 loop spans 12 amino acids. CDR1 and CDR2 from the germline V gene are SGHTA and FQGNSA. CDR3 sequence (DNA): TGTGCCAGCAGCGCCACAGGGGGTGAGCAGTACTTC. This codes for CASSATGGEQYF.

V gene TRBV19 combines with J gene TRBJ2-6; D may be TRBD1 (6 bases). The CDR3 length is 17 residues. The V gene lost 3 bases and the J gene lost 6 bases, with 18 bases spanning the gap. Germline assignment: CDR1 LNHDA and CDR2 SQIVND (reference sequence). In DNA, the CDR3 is TGTGCCAGTAGTATGCTGGTGACAGGTTCTATGGCCAACGTCCTGACTTTC. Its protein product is CASSMLVTGSMANVLTF.

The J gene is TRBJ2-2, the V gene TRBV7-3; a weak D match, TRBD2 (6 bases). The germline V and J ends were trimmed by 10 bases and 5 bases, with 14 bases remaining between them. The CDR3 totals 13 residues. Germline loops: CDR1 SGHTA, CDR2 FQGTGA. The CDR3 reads CATGVPSTGELFF. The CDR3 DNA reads TGTGCCACGGGGGTTCCTAGTACCGGGGAGCTGTTTTTT.

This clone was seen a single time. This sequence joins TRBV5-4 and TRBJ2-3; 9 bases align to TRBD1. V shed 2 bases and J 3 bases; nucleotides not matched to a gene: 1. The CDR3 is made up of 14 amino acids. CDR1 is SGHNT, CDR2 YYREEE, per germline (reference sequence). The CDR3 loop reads CASSLGTGTDTQYF. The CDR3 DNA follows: TGTGCCAGCAGCTTAGGGACAGGGACAGATACGCAGTATTTT.

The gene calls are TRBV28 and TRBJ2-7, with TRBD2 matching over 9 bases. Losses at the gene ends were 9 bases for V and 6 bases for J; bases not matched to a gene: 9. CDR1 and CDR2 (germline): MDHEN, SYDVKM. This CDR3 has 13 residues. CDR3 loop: CASQGAGGGEQYF. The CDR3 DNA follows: TGTGCCAGTCAGGGAGCGGGAGGAGGCGAGCAGTACTTC.

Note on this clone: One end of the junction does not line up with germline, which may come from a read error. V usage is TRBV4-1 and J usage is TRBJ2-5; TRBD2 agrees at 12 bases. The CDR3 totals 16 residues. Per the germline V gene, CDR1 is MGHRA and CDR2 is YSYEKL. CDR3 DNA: TGCGCCAGCAGACAAGAGACTAGCGGGGGTCGAGAGACCCAGTACTTC. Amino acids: CASRQETSGGRETQYF.

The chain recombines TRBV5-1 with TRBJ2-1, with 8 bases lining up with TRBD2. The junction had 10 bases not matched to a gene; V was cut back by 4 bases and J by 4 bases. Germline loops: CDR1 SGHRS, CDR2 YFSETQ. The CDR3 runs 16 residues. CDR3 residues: CASSLAGGSSYNEQFF. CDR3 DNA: TGCGCCAGCAGCCTGGCGGGGGGCAGCTCATACAATGAGCAGTTCTTC.

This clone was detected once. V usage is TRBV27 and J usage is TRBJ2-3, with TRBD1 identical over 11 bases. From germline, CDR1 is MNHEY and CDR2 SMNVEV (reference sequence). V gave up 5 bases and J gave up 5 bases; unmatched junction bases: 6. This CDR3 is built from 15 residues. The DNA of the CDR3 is TGTGCCAGCAGTCTCCGGACAGGGGGCTTAGATACGCAGTATTTT. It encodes CASSLRTGGLDTQYF.

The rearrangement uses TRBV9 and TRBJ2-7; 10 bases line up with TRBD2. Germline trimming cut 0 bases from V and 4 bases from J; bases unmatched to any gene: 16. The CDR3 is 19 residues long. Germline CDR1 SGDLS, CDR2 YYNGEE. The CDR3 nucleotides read TGTGCCAGCAGCGTAGTGCGGCGCGACAGCGGGAGGGTCAGGTACGAGCAGTACTTC. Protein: CASSVVRRDSGRVRYEQYF. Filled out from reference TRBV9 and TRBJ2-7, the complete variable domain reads DSGVTQTPKHLITATGQRVTLRCSPRSGDLSVYWYQQSLDQGLQFLIQYYNGEERAKGNILERFSAQQFPDLHSELNLSSLELGDSALYFCASSVVRRDSGRVRYEQYFGPGTRLTVT.

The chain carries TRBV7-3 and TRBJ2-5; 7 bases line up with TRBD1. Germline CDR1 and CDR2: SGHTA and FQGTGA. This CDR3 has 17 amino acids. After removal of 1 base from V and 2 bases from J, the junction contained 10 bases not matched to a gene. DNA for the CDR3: TGTGCCAGCAGCTTAAAGCCCAGAACGACAGGGCAAGAGACCCAGTACTTC. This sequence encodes CASSLKPRTTGQETQYF.

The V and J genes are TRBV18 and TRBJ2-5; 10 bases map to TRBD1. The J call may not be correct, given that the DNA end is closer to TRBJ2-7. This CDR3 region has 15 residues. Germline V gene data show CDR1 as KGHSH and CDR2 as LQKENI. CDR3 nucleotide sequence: TGTGCCAGCTCACAAGCCCCGGGACAGGGGTACGAGCAGTACTTC. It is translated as CASSQAPGQGYEQYF.

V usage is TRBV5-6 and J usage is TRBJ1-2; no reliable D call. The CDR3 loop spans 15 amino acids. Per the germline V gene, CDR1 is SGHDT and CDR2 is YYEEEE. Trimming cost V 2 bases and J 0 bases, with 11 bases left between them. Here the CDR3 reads CASSFHRDANYGYTF. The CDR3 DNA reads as TGTGCCAGCAGCTTCCACAGAGATGCTAACTATGGCTACACCTTC.

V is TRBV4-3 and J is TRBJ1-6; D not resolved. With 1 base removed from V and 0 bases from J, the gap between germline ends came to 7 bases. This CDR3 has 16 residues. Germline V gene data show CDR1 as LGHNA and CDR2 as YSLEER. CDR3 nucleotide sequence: TGCGCCAGCAGCCAAGTGAGGAGCTCCTATAATTCACCCCTCCACTTT. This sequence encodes CASSQVRSSYNSPLHF.

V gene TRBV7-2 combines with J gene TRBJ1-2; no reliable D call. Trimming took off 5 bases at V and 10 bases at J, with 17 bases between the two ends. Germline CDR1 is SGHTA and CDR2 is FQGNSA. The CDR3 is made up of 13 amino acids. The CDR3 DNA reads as TGTGCCAGCAGCCCCCGTAGACACAGAATCTACACCTTC. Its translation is CASSPRRHRIYTF.

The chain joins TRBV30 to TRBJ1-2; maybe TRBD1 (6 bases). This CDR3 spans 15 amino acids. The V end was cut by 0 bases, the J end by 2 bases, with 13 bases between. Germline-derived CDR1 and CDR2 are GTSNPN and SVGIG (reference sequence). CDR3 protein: CAWSVRHRANYGYTF. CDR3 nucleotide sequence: TGTGCCTGGAGTGTTCGGCACAGGGCGAACTATGGCTACACCTTC.

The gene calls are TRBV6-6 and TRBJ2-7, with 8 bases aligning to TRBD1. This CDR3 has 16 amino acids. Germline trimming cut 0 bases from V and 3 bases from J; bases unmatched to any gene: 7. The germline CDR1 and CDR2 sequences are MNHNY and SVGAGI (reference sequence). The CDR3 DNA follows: TGTGCCAGCAGTTACTCACGAAGACAGGGGAACTACGAGCAGTACTTC. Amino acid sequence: CASSYSRRQGNYEQYF.

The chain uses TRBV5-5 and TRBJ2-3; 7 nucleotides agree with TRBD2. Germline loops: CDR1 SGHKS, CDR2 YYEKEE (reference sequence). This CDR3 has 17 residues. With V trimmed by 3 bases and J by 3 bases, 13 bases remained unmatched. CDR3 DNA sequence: TGTGCCAGCAGCTGGGCGTGGGGCGGGGGTTTGACAGATACGCAGTATTTT. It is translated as CASSWAWGGGLTDTQYF.

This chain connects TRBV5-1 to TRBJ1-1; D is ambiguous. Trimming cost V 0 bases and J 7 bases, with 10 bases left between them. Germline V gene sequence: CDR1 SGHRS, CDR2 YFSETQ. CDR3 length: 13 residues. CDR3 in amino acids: CASSLASFSEAFF. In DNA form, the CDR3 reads TGCGCCAGCAGCTTGGCTAGTTTTAGTGAAGCTTTCTTT.

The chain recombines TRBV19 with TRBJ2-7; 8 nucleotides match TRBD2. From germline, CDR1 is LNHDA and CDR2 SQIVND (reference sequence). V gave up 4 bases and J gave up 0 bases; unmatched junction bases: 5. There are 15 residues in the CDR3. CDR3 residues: CASSTWLAGSYEQYF. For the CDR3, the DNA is TGTGCCAGTAGTACATGGCTAGCGGGCTCCTACGAGCAGTACTTC.

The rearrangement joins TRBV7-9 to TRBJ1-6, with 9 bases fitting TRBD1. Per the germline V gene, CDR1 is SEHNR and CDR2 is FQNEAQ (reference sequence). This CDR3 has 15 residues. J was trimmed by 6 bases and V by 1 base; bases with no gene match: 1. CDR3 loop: CASSLVGQGNSPLHF. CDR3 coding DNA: TGTGCCAGCAGCTTAGTGGGACAGGGTAATTCACCCCTCCACTTT.

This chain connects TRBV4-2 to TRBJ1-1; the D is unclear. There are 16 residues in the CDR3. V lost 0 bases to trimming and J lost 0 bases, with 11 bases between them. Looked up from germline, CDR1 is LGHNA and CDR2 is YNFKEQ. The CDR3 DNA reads TGTGCCAGCAGCCAAGATCTGGGCAGGCTGAACACTGAAGCTTTCTTT. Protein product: CASSQDLGRLNTEAFF.

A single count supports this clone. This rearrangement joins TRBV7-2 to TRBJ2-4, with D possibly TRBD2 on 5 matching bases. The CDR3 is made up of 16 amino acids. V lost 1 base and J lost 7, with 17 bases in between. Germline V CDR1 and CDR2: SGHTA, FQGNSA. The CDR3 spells CASSLVVAGGRNIQYF. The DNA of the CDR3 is TGTGCCAGCAGCTTAGTGGTGGCGGGCGGTCGGAACATTCAGTACTTC. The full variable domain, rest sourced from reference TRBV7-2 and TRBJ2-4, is GAGVSQSPSNKVTEKGKDVELRCDPISGHTALYWYRQSLGQGLEFLIYFQGNSAPDKSGLPSDRFSAERTGGSVSTLTIQRTQQEDSAVYLCASSLVVAGGRNIQYFGAGTRLSVL.

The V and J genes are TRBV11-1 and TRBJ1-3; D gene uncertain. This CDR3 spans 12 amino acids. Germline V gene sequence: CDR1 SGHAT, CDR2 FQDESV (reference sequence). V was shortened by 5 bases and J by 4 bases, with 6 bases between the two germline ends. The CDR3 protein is CASSPGGNTIYF. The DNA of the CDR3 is TGTGCCAGCAGCCCGGGGGGAAACACCATATATTTT.

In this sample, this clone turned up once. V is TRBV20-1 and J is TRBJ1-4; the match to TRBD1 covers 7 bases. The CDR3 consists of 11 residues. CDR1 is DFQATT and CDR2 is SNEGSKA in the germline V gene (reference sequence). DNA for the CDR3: TGCACGGGACAGTTTAATGAAAAACTGTTTTTT. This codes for CTGQFNEKLFF.

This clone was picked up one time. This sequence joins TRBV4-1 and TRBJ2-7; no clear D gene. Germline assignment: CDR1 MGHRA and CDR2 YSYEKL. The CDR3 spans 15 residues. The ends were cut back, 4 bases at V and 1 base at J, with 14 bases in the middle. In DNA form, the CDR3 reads TGCGCCAGCAGCCGAGGCGTTTCTCCTTCCTACGAGCAGTACTTC. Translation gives CASSRGVSPSYEQYF.

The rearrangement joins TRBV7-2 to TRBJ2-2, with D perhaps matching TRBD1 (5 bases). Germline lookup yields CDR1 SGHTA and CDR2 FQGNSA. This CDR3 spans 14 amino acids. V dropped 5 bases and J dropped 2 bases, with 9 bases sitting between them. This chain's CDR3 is CASSPDINTGELFF. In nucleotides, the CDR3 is TGTGCCAGCAGCCCGGACATCAACACCGGGGAGCTGTTTTTT. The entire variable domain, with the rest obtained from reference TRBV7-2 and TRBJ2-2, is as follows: GAGVSQSPSNKVTEKGKDVELRCDPISGHTALYWYRQSLGQGLEFLIYFQGNSAPDKSGLPSDRFSAERTGGSVSTLTIQRTQQEDSAVYLCASSPDINTGELFFGEGSRLTVL.